This record looks at one TCR beta chain sequence and its context. Its antigen is not known. This specimen comes from a study of cytomegalovirus exposure and HLA in healthy donors. General study points: Later analysis identified a missense DCLRE1C variant that was linked to TCR beta V- and J-gene trimming.

The germline V gene has CDR1 SNHLY and CDR2 FYNNEI. CDR3 length equals 16 residues. Primers for the PCR totalled 60 Vbeta and 13 Jbeta. TCRdb's copy holds only in-frame clones and misses some; the assay was immunoSEQ multiplex PCR. The sample has about 190,000 clones; about 84% are singletons. Sequenced sample: PBMCs. The clonotype comes from a man between 45 and 60 years old in good health and CMV-seronegative. The chain employs TRBV2 and TRBJ2-5; D may be TRBD2 (6 bases). The DNA end lines up better with TRBJ2-7; the J call may be wrong. CDR3: CASSPRTTYLGYEQYF. The CDR3 nucleotides read TGTGCCAGCAGCCCCAGGACTACTTACCTAGGGTACGAGCAGTACTTC.